Following are 2 T cell receptor beta chains from one sample sequenced in a study of beta chain features in type 1 diabetes. As every portion of the isolated RNA was reverse transcribed, the sequencing read expressed TCRB transcripts. This table comes from immunoSEQ multiplex PCR, and its TCRdb copy is limited to in-frame clones, with some not included. The table includes more than 300,000 clones, over 9.5% detected once. The source material was naive CD4+ T cells from blood. These receptors originate from a man aged 18 to 29 in good health.

The chain is built from TRBV27 and TRBJ2-1, with D maybe TRBD2 (6 bases). Trimming took off 5 bases at V and 5 bases at J, with 13 bases between the two ends. The CDR3 contains 14 residues. Germline lookup yields CDR1 MNHEY and CDR2 SMNVEV (reference sequence). CDR3 loop: CASSMTRRNNEQFF. The CDR3 nucleotides read TGTGCCAGCAGTATGACTAGAAGGAACAATGAGCAGTTCTTC.

This clone was seen more than once but under ten times. The genes are TRBV10-3 and TRBJ1-4, with TRBD1 as a possible D gene (6 bases). Germline loops: CDR1 ENHRY, CDR2 SYGVKD. The CDR3 covers 13 residues. V lost 10 bases to trimming and J lost 8 bases, with 17 bases between them. CDR3 in DNA: TGTGCCACCCGCGGACAGTCATCGGAAAAACTGTTTTTT. This sequence encodes CATRGQSSEKLFF.